These 24 T cell receptor beta chains originate from one sample sequenced in a study of identical twins. A single record per CDR3 protein comes from TCRdb applying MiXCR to the 5' RACE reads. The data contain about 570,000 distinct CDR3 sequences, more than 9% of them singletons. The data also belong to a second study, concerning yellow fever vaccine responses in identical twins.

The sequenced sample consisted of PBMCs. Receptors originate from a woman aged 18-29 years in good health.

This clonotype was observed many times. CDR3 sequence: CASSYLAGYEQYF. The CDR3 DNA follows: TGTGCCAGCAGCTATCTAGCGGGGTACGAGCAGTACTTC. The rearrangement uses TRBV7-2 and TRBJ2-7; 9 bases agree with TRBD2. The CDR3 is 13 residues long. J was trimmed by 4 bases and V by 4 bases; bases with no gene match: 2. Germline assignment: CDR1 SGHTA and CDR2 FQGNSA.

There are a few counts of this clonotype. The chain combines TRBV7-9 with TRBJ2-1, with 9 bases aligning to TRBD1. The V and J ends lost 5 bases and 6 bases, in that order; junction bases with no gene match: 11. The CDR3 runs to 16 residues. The germline V gene has CDR1 SEHNR and CDR2 FQNEAQ (reference sequence). This CDR3 reads CASSPRQGGRVNEQFF. For the CDR3, the DNA is TGTGCCAGCAGCCCTAGACAGGGGGGAAGGGTCAATGAGCAGTTCTTC.

This clonotype has more than one count but fewer than ten. The V and J genes are TRBV5-1 and TRBJ2-3, with 7 bases lining up with TRBD1. Germline-derived CDR1 and CDR2 are SGHRS and YFSETQ. The CDR3 length is 13 residues. V was pared by 7 bases and J by 2 bases, with 4 bases of the junction left unmatched. CDR3 nucleotides: TGCGCCAGCTGGGACAGTTTCACAGATACGCAGTATTTT. Its protein product is CASWDSFTDTQYF.

In this sample, this clonotype turned up a few times. This rearrangement joins TRBV7-2 to TRBJ2-1; no definite D call. The CDR3 is 12 residues long. Trimming shortened V by 5 bases and J by 8 bases, and 10 bases separated the two germline ends. The germline V gene has CDR1 SGHTA and CDR2 FQGNSA. CDR3 coding DNA: TGTGCCAGCAGCCGATCGACGGATGAGCAGTTCTTC. It translates to CASSRSTDEQFF.

This clonotype appeared many times. The V gene is TRBV25-1, the J gene TRBJ2-7, with D perhaps TRBD1 (6 bases). Trimming stripped 2 bases from V and 5 bases from J, with 10 bases between. From germline, CDR1 is MGHDK and CDR2 SYGVNS. This CDR3 region has 13 residues. CDR3 sequence: CASSEQGINEQYF. The CDR3 nucleotides are TGTGCCAGCAGTGAACAGGGGATCAACGAGCAGTACTTC.

With respect to this clonotype: Relative to the germline gene, one junction end is altered; a read error may explain this. The gene calls are TRBV12-3 or TRBV12-4 and TRBJ2-3; D might be TRBD1 (5 bases). The CDR3 runs 16 residues. The CDR3, as DNA: TGTGCCAACAGTTTAGGGGTCTCGCAGGGCACAGATACGCAGTATTTT. Protein sequence: CANSLGVSQGTDTQYF.

This clonotype was counted between two and nine times. The chain employs TRBV7-3 and TRBJ2-3, with 12 nucleotides matching TRBD2. The CDR3 consists of 19 residues. Germline trimming cut 5 bases from V and 1 base from J; bases unmatched to any gene: 13. Germline V gene sequence: CDR1 SGHTA, CDR2 FQGTGA. The CDR3 spells CASSATSGGTLGGTDTQYF. In nucleotides, the CDR3 is TGTGCCAGCAGCGCCACTAGCGGGGGGACCCTGGGGGGCACAGATACGCAGTATTTT.

This rearrangement joins TRBV7-2 to TRBJ2-7; D possibly matches TRBD1 or TRBD2 (5 bases each). The V gene's germline CDR1 is SGHTA and CDR2 FQGNSA. The CDR3 totals 14 residues. Trimming took off 2 bases at V and 3 bases at J, with 11 bases between the two ends. The CDR3 nucleotides are TGTGCCAGCAGCTTAACCCGGGACGGCTACGAGCAGTACTTC. It encodes CASSLTRDGYEQYF.

The sample holds a few counts of this clonotype. The chain combines TRBV6-2 or TRBV6-3 with TRBJ2-3, with TRBD1 matching over 8 bases. The length of the CDR3 is 15 residues. The V gene end was trimmed by 5 bases and the J gene end by 3 bases; junction bases not matched to a gene: 7. From germline, CDR1 is MNHEY and CDR2 SVGEGT. The CDR3 is CASSHGTGDTDTQYF. DNA for the CDR3: TGTGCCAGCAGTCACGGGACAGGTGATACAGATACGCAGTATTTT.

This clonotype appeared many times. This chain joins TRBV12-3 or TRBV12-4 and TRBJ2-7, with no clear D. CDR3 length: 15 amino acids. V lost 6 bases to trimming and J lost 0 bases, with 15 bases between them. The CDR3 region has the DNA TGTGCCAGCAGCCCTGTGTCGTCGAGCTCCTACGAGCAGTACTTC. It yields the protein CASSPVSSSSYEQYF.

This sequence joins TRBV20-1 and TRBJ2-7, with 7 bases fitting TRBD2. V shed 7 bases and J 6 bases; nucleotides not matched to a gene: 6. Germline CDR1 DFQATT, CDR2 SNEGSKA (reference sequence). CDR3 length: 11 residues. This chain's CDR3 is CSGRGGGEQYF. The CDR3 DNA is TGCAGTGGGCGGGGCGGGGGCGAGCAGTACTTC.

The V call is TRBV18, the J call TRBJ2-7, with 12 positions matching TRBD2. This CDR3 spans 16 amino acids. With 1 base clipped from V and 2 bases from J, the junction kept 3 bases outside the gene matches. Germline CDR1 and CDR2: KGHSH and LQKENI. As DNA, the CDR3 is TGTGCCAGCTCACCACGGACTAGCGGGGCAACCTACGAGCAGTACTTC. Translated: CASSPRTSGATYEQYF.

This clonotype was observed at least ten times. One end of the junction fails to match germline, which may point to a read error. The chain couples TRBV7-7 to TRBJ1-3; no clear D. The germline CDR1 and CDR2 sequences are SSHAT and FNYEAQ (reference sequence). CDR3 length equals 13 residues. CDR3 nucleotide sequence: TGTGCTAGCAGCTCTCAAGTAGGAAACACCATATATTTT. Amino acids: CASSSQVGNTIYF. The entire variable domain, with the rest obtained from reference TRBV7-7 and TRBJ1-3, is as follows: GAGVSQSPRYKVTKRGQDVTLRCDPISSHATLYWYQQALGQGPEFLTYFNYEAQPDKSGLPSDRFSAERPEGSISTLTIQRTEQRDSAMYRCASSSQVGNTIYFGEGSWLTVV.

In this sample, this clonotype turned up a few times. CDR3 sequence: CASSQTPGANVLTF. The DNA of the CDR3 is TGCGCCAGCAGCCAAACCCCTGGGGCCAACGTCCTGACTTTC. The J gene is TRBJ2-6, the V gene TRBV5-1; D gene unclear. The CDR3 is 14 residues long. The V gene lost 4 bases and the J gene lost 2 bases, with 7 bases spanning the gap. Per the germline V gene, CDR1 is SGHRS and CDR2 is YFSETQ.

This clonotype was detected ten times or more. The chain carries TRBV7-2 and TRBJ1-5; no reliable D call. This CDR3 region has 12 residues. Germline CDR1 is SGHTA and CDR2 is FQGNSA. Trimming took 5 bases from V and 1 from J, leaving 3 bases between them. This CDR3 reads CASSPSNQPQHF. The CDR3 coding sequence is TGTGCCAGCAGCCCAAGCAATCAGCCCCAGCATTTT.

The chain is built from TRBV3-1 and TRBJ2-7; D call uncertain. This CDR3 is 11 amino acids long. Between the trimmed V and J ends, which lost 6 bases and 6 bases, there was a span of 9 bases. The germline gives CDR1 LGHDT, CDR2 YNNKEL (reference sequence). The CDR3 bases are TGTGCCAGCAGTTCTCTGAGCGAGCAGTACTTC. Translation: CASSSLSEQYF.

In its sample, this clonotype was seen a few times. The chain is built from TRBV20-1 and TRBJ1-3; TRBD1 might be the D (5 bases). Germline lookup yields CDR1 DFQATT and CDR2 SNEGSKA (reference sequence). This CDR3 is 17 amino acids long. Trimming pared 5 bases from V and 0 bases from J, leaving 20 bases between. CDR3 residues: CSAWTWDRTSSGNTIYF. The CDR3, as DNA: TGCAGTGCTTGGACCTGGGACCGAACCTCCTCTGGAAACACCATATATTTT.

This clonotype was counted only a few times. The CDR3 protein is CSASLQKMNTEAFF. Written as DNA, the CDR3 is TGCAGTGCTAGTTTACAGAAGATGAACACTGAAGCTTTCTTT. The chain employs TRBV20-1 and TRBJ1-1; D not resolved. Germline V gene lookup returns CDR1 DFQATT and CDR2 SNEGSKA (reference sequence). Trimming pared 3 bases from V and 0 bases from J, leaving 11 bases between. This CDR3 comprises 14 residues.

This clonotype was counted at least ten times. The chain links TRBV29-1 to TRBJ2-7; TRBD2 matches 13 bases. Germline V gene data show CDR1 as SQVTM and CDR2 as ANQGSEA. With 2 bases clipped from V and 12 bases from J, the junction kept 4 bases outside the gene matches. The CDR3 length is 12 residues. Written as DNA, the CDR3 is TGCAGCGTTGAACATGGACTAGCGGGAGTGTACTTC. It encodes CSVEHGLAGVYF.

Regarding this clonotype: The junction shows a germline mismatch at one end, possibly a read error. This chain links TRBV11-2 with TRBJ2-7; 11 bases map to TRBD2. Looked up from germline, CDR1 is SGHAT and CDR2 is FQNNGV. The CDR3 loop spans 15 amino acids. The CDR3 sequence: CASRLAGGPFYEQYF. Here the CDR3 DNA reads TGTGCCAGCAGATTAGCGGGAGGGCCCTTCTACGAGCAGTACTTC.

This clonotype was counted a few times. A read error may be the cause here, since a much bigger clone is one base away. V gene TRBV11-3 combines with J gene TRBJ2-2, with 11 bases matching TRBD2. This CDR3 comprises 15 residues. Germline assignment: CDR1 SGHNT and CDR2 YENEEA. After removal of 5 bases from V and 5 bases from J, the junction contained 4 bases not matched to a gene. The CDR3 region has the DNA TGTGCCAGCAGCCAGGGACTAGCGGAAACCGGGGAGCTGTTTTTT. It is translated as CASSQGLAETGELFF.

This clonotype was recorded a few times. The rearrangement links TRBV5-1 to TRBJ2-6, with D hard to call. The CDR3 is 14 residues long. Germline V CDR1 and CDR2: SGHRS, YFSETQ. The germline V and J ends were trimmed by 4 bases and 0 bases, with 5 bases remaining between them. The CDR3 DNA follows: TGCGCCAGCAGCGACCCCTCTGGGGCCAACGTCCTGACTTTC. It translates to CASSDPSGANVLTF.

This clonotype was found a few times. V usage is TRBV20-1 and J usage is TRBJ2-7; 9 nucleotides align to TRBD2. There are 16 residues in the CDR3. The V gene's germline CDR1 is DFQATT and CDR2 SNEGSKA (reference sequence). V shed 3 bases and J 3 bases; nucleotides not matched to a gene: 12. The CDR3 nucleotides read TGCAGTGCTAGGGTGGGAATAGCGGGAGTCGTCTACGAGCAGTACTTC. Translating gives CSARVGIAGVVYEQYF.

This clonotype has at least ten counts. J is TRBJ2-4 and V is TRBV6-2 or TRBV6-3, with TRBD2 as a possible D gene (7 bases). V lost 6 bases and J lost 5, with 17 bases in between. Looked up from germline, CDR1 is MNHEY and CDR2 is SVGEGT. CDR3 size: 15 residues. DNA of the CDR3: TGTGCCAGCAGCAAGGGGGGGGCCGGCGAAAACATTCAGTACTTC. Translation gives CASSKGGAGENIQYF.